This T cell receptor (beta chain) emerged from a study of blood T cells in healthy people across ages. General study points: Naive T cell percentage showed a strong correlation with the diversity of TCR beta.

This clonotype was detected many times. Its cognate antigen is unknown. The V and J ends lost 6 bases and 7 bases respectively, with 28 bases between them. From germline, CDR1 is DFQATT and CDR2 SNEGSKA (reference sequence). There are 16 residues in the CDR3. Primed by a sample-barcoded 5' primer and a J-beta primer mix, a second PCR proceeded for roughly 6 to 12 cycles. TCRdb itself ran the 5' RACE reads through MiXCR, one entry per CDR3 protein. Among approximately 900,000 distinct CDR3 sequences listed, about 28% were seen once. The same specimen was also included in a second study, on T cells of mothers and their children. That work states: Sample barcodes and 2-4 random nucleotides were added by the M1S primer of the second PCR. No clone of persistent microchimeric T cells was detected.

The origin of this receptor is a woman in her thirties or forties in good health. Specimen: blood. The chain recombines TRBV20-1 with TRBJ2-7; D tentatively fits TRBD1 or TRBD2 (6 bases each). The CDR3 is CSASRRGAPGGAEQYF. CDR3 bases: TGCAGTGCCTCAAGGAGGGGGGCCCCTGGAGGGGCGGAGCAGTACTTC.